This TCR beta chain was captured by sequencing in a study of Japanese encephalitis immunity and Zika vaccine responses (dated by TCRdb to the early 2020s). Concerning the study at large: Included participants received three 5.0 ug doses of alum-adjuvanted ZPIV at weeks 0, 4 and 28. Two to three months ahead of the first ZPIV dose, around 13 participants were given JEV vaccine (IXIARO) as a two-dose regimen with the doses 28 days apart. Twelve participants received one dose of YFV vaccine (YF-VAX) before ZPIV, and some 10 participants were flavivirus-naive. Six or seven representative participants from each pre-vaccination group were selected for TCR sequencing, using samples from week 0 (after pre-vaccination and before ZPIV) and week 52. TCR repertoires were also analyzed from a few flavivirus-naive individuals at weeks 2, 6 and 52 after starting ZPIV vaccination. The stimulations used peptide pools from ZIKV structural proteins divided into flavivirus-conserved and non-conserved sets, or JEV or YFV peptides that matched the pre-vaccination. The ZIKV peptides, 15-mers that overlapped by 11 residues, were chosen for containing NetMHCpan/NetMHCII-predicted epitopes with affinity below 50 nM. The study tested whether CD4 T cell responses to the Zika vaccine were shaped by prior Japanese encephalitis virus (JEV) or yellow fever virus (YFV) vaccination. Results the study describes overall, beyond this receptor: CD8 T cell responses of very low magnitude were detected against ZIKV peptide pools and were observed in only a few individuals. The analysis was restricted to a subset of trial participants with three doses and adequate samples, and the entire vaccinated cohort was not analyzed. Because there were not enough samples, the peptide pools could not be deconvoluted, which meant the specific peptides behind the cross-reactive responses went unidentified. In JEV-pre-vaccinated donors, the repertoire richness of CD4 T cells responding to conserved ZIKV epitopes dropped significantly after ZPIV. Repertoire similarity across time-points and stimulations was higher in JEV-pre-vaccinated donors than in YFV-pre-vaccinated donors, indicating more clonotypes shared between ZIKV and JEV stimulation. Samples clustered by participant with no similarity between individuals, suggesting no public TCRs were detected.

This clonotype was counted many times. One base away there is no much larger clone; base qualities are not given. Libraries were built with 5' RACE. Before sequencing, TCRbeta libraries were pooled in proportion to the sorted cell numbers of each library. Total RNA was extracted from sorted cells with RNAzol RT, and cDNA was synthesized with an oligo(dT) primer and a template-switching oligo. Using Kapa HiFi, PCR amplified the TCRbeta V-CDR3-J region between a SMARTer oligo primer and a TCRbeta constant-region primer. A second PCR attached Illumina adaptors and sample-specific index barcodes, followed by HighPrep bead cleanup and Bioanalyzer confirmation of a band of roughly 650 bp. Sequencing of the libraries was done on an Illumina MiSeq using 2x151 bp paired-end reads. In the paper's pipeline: An in-house Java program demultiplexed the reads, while MiXCR assigned TCRbeta annotations and counted clonotypes. Repertoire overlap was measured with Morisita-Horn indices from the R package vegan, along with UPGMA clustering and Circos plots of recurring clonotypes. Shannon diversity and richness were each normalized to the maximum value possible given the input cell numbers, so the resulting values fell between 0 and 1. MUSCLE was used to align CDR3beta sequences, SeqinR to compute distances, and R to plot multidimensional scaling. TCRdb reanalyzed the raw reads on its own, using fastp at Q25 for trimming and MiXCR for clone calling, and kept in-frame beta chains. Rows with a matching CDR3 protein are joined into one entry that keeps the most common DNA and genes. None of the V and J calls come from the authors' own analysis; TCRdb made them. The sample table contains around 1,600 distinct CDR3 sequences; only one count was recorded for approximately 6% of them. The top ten constitute roughly 28% of the sample.

PBMCs were labeled with CellTrace CFSE and cultured for about six days in RPMI with roughly 8% human serum plus peptide pools at 0.9 to 1 ug/mL each. Unfixed proliferating CD4 T cells were sorted on a BD FACSAria as live CD56-CD19-CD16-CD3+CD4+ CFSE-low cells. Enrolled adults were healthy and were found to be seronegative for ZIKV, JEV, YFV, DENV and WNV by microneutralization screening. Samples were obtained from a phase 1, double-blinded, randomized, placebo-controlled trial of an alum-adjuvanted Zika purified-inactivated virus (ZPIV) vaccine. Peripheral blood mononuclear cells were isolated using a standard procedure and kept frozen in liquid nitrogen until needed. CDR1 and CDR2, per the germline V gene, are SGHRS and YFSETQ. The junction shows trimming of 0 bases on V and 0 bases on J, plus 7 bases between the germline ends. From cysteine to phenylalanine, the CDR3 is 15 amino acids long. The CDR3 DNA has 45 bases and is translated from base 1.

Rearrangement joined TRBV5-1 to TRBJ1-3; no D segment can be confidently identified. This sample comprised antigen-activated CD4+ T cells from blood, cultured, obtained during a Zika inactivated vaccine study. This sequence was found in an adult woman who received an inactivated Zika virus vaccine. This receptor has the CDR3 CASSLAGSSGNTIYF. The DNA is TGCGCCAGCAGCTTGGCGGGGTCCTCTGGAAACACCATATATTTT.